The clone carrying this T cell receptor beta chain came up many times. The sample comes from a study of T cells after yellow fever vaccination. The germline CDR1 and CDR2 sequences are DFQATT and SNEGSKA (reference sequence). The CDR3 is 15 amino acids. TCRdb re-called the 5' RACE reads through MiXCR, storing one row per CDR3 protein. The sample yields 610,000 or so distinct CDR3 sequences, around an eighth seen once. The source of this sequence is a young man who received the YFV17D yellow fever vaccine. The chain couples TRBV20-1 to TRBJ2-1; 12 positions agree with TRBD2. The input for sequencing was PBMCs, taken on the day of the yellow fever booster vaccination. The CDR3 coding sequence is TGCAGCGGACTAGCGGGGTTCAGCTCCTACAATGAGCAGTTCTTC. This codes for CSGLAGFSSYNEQFF.